These 3 T cell receptor beta chains were sequenced from one sample in a study of beta chain features in type 1 diabetes. Every bit of the isolated RNA underwent reverse transcription, so sequencing read expressed TCRB transcripts. Sequencing used immunoSEQ multiplex PCR; TCRdb keeps in-frame clones, though not all of them. The data show about 170,000 clones, 6.5% to 9.5% seen once. These receptors' targets are unknown. Study-level points and caveats: A moderate, significant TCRB CDR3 shortening appeared in type 1 diabetes across four CD4+ subsets.

The sequenced material came from central memory CD4+ T cells from blood. The receptors here all came from a woman between 35 and 50 years old with type 1 diabetes.

This clone was found many times. The V gene is TRBV10-3, the J gene TRBJ1-1; no firm D call. Trimming left V 2 bases short and J 0 bases short, with 7 bases between. Germline lookup yields CDR1 ENHRY and CDR2 SYGVKD. The CDR3 is made up of 14 amino acids. The CDR3 DNA is TGTGCCATCAGTGAGGTAGACATGAACACTGAAGCTTTCTTT. Amino acid sequence: CAISEVDMNTEAFF.

This clone has more than one count but fewer than ten. The rearrangement uses TRBV6-5 and TRBJ2-3; the match to TRBD2 covers 9 bases. With V trimmed by 8 bases and J by 3 bases, 6 bases remained unmatched. CDR3 length: 14 amino acids. CDR1 and CDR2 from the germline V gene are MNHEY and SVGAGI. This CDR3 is CASCLAGPTDTQYF. The CDR3 DNA reads TGTGCCAGCTGTCTAGCGGGGCCTACAGATACGCAGTATTTT.

This chain joins TRBV4-3 and TRBJ2-2, with 8 bases aligning to TRBD2. CDR3 length equals 17 residues. Germline V lookup: CDR1 LGHNA, CDR2 YSLEER. The V and J ends lost 1 base and 2 bases, in that order; junction bases with no gene match: 6. For the CDR3, the DNA is TGCGCCAGCAGCCAAGGTCTAAGCGGGGGAAACACCGGGGAGCTGTTTTTT. Its protein is CASSQGLSGGNTGELFF.